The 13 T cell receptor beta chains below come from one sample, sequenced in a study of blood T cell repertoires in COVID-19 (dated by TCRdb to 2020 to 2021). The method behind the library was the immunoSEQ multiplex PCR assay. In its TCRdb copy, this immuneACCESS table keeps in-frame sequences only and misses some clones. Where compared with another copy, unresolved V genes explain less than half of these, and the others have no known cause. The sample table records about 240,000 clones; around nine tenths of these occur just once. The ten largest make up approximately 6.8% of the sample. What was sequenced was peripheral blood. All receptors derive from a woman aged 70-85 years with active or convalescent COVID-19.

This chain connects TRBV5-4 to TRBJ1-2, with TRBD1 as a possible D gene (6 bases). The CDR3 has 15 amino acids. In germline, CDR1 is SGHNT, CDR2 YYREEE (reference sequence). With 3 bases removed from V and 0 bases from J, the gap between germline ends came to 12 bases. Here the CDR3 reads CASSSAGTPNYGYTF. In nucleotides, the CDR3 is TGTGCCAGCAGCTCCGCCGGGACACCTAACTATGGCTACACCTTC.

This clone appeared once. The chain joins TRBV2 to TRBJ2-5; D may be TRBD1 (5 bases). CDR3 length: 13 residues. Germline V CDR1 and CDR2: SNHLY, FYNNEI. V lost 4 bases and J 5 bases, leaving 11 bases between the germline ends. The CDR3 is CASSVGPKETQYF. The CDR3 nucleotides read TGTGCCAGCAGTGTGGGGCCCAAGGAGACCCAGTACTTC.

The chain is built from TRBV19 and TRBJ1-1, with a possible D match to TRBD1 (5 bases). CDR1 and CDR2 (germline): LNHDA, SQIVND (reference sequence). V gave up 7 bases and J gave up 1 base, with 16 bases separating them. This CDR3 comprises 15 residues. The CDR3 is CASIALGGANTEAFF. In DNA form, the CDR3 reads TGTGCCAGTATAGCCTTAGGCGGGGCGAACACTGAAGCTTTCTTT.

The CDR3 sequence: CASSLTEASPLHF. For the CDR3, the DNA is TGTGCCAGCAGCCTAACCGAGGCTTCACCCCTCCACTTT. J is TRBJ1-6 and V is TRBV7-9; D is unclear. This CDR3 has 13 residues. Germline values: CDR1 SEHNR, CDR2 FQNEAQ (reference sequence). The V end was cut by 5 bases, the J end by 9 bases, with 11 bases between.

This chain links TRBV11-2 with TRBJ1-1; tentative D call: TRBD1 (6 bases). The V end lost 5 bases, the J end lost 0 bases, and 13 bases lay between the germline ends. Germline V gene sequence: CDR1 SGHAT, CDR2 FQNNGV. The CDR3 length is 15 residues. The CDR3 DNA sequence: TGTGCCAGCAGCACCCGGACAGAGATGAACACTGAAGCTTTCTTT. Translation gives CASSTRTEMNTEAFF.

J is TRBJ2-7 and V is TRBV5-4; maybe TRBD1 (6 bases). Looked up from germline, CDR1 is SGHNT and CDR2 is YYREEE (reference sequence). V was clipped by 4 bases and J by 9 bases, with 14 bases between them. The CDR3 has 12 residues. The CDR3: CASSPGDGAQYF. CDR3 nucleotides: TGTGCCAGCAGCCCAGGGGACGGCGCGCAGTACTTC.

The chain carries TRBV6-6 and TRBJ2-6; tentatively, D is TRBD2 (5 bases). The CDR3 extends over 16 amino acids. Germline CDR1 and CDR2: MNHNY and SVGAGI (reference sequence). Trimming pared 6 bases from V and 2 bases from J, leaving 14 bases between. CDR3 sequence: CASRDGSLTGANVLTF. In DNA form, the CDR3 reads TGTGCCAGCAGGGATGGGAGTCTAACTGGGGCCAACGTCCTGACTTTC.

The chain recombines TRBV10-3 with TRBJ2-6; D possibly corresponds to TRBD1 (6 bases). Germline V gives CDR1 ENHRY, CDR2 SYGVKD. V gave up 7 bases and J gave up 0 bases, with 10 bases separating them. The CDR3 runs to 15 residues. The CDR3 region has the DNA TGTGCCATCACAGGGGCCAGCTCTGGGGCCAACGTCCTGACTTTC. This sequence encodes CAITGASSGANVLTF.

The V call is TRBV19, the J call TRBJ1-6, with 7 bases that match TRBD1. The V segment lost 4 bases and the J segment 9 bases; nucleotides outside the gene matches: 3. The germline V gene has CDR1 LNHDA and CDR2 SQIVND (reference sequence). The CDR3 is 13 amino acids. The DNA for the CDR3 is TGTGCCAGTAGTACTACAGGGGTTTCACCCCTCCACTTT. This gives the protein CASSTTGVSPLHF.

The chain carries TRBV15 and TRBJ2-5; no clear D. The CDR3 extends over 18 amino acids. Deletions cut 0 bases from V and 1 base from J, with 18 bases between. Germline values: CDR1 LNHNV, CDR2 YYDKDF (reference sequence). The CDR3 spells CATSRDRSLLYTQETQYF. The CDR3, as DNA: TGTGCCACCAGCAGAGATCGATCCCTACTATATACCCAAGAGACCCAGTACTTC.

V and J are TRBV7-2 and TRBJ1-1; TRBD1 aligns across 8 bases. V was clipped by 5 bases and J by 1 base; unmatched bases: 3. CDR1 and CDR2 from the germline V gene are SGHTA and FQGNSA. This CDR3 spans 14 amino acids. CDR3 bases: TGTGCCAGCAGCCCAGGACAGGGGAACACTGAAGCTTTCTTT. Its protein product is CASSPGQGNTEAFF.

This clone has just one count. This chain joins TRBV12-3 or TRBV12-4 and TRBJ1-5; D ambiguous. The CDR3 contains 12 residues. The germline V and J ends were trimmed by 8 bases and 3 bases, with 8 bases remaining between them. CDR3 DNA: TGTGCCAGCGGGCAGGACAATCAGCCCCAGCATTTT. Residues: CASGQDNQPQHF.

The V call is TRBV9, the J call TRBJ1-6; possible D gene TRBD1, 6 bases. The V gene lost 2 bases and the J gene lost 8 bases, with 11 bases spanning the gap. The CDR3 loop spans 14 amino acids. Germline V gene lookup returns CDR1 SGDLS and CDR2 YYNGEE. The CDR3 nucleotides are TGTGCCAGCAGCGTGGACAGAGAACATTCACCCCTCCACTTT. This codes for CASSVDREHSPLHF.